One and the same sample provided the 23 T cell receptor beta chains below, sequenced in a study of T cells in tumors after PD-1 blockade (dated by TCRdb to about 2019). The time point label corresponds to: before anti-PD-1 therapy. The library came from the immunoSEQ multiplex PCR assay. As stored in TCRdb, this immuneACCESS dataset retains in-frame rearrangements with V and J assigned. A fraction of the clones does not appear; measured against another copy, unresolved V genes explain less than half of the discrepancy, and the remainder lacks a known reason. This sample holds 55,000 to 70,000 clones; just under 80% were observed only once. The top ten constitute roughly an eighth of the sample. The sequenced sample was PBMCs, obtained before anti-PD-1 treatment. All receptors come from a human donor with basal cell carcinoma.

This clone was counted once. This chain links TRBV7-9 with TRBJ1-2, with D perhaps matching TRBD1 (5 bases). Trimming took off 5 bases at V and 6 bases at J, with 16 bases between the two ends. Looked up from germline, CDR1 is SEHNR and CDR2 is FQNEAQ (reference sequence). The CDR3 loop spans 14 amino acids. The CDR3 sequence: CASSQKQKGDGYTF. The CDR3 DNA sequence: TGTGCCAGCAGCCAAAAACAGAAAGGGGATGGCTACACCTTC. Variable domain in full (rest from reference TRBV7-9 and TRBJ1-2): DTGVSQNPRHKITKRGQNVTFRCDPISEHNRLYWYRQTLGQGPEFLTYFQNEAQLEKSRLLSDRFSAERPKGSFSTLEIQRTEQGDSAMYLCASSQKQKGDGYTFGSGTRLTVV.

The gene calls are TRBV6-5 and TRBJ2-7; tentatively, D is TRBD2 (6 bases). The germline V and J ends were trimmed by 7 bases and 2 bases, with 15 bases remaining between them. The CDR3 is 14 residues long. Germline lookup yields CDR1 MNHEY and CDR2 SVGAGI. CDR3: CASTLGGVAYEQYF. CDR3 bases: TGTGCCAGCACCCTGGGCGGGGTTGCCTACGAGCAGTACTTC.

The chain is built from TRBV7-6 and TRBJ1-1; 9 nucleotides align to TRBD1. The CDR3 consists of 19 residues. Germline V gene lookup returns CDR1 SGHVS and CDR2 FNYEAQ. Germline trimming cut 4 bases from V and 4 bases from J; bases unmatched to any gene: 19. The CDR3 loop is CASSSIIYRGQESSTEAFF. The CDR3 coding sequence is TGTGCCAGCAGCTCGATAATCTACAGGGGGCAAGAGTCTAGCACTGAAGCTTTCTTT. The whole variable domain, remainder taken from reference TRBV7-6 and TRBJ1-1, is GAGVSQSPRYKVTKRGQDVALRCDPISGHVSLYWYRQALGQGPEFLTYFNYEAQQDKSGLPNDRFSAERPEGSISTLTIQRTEQRDSAMYRCASSSIIYRGQESSTEAFFGQGTRLTVV.

CDR3 loop: CASSLVVSVGRETQYF. The CDR3 DNA reads TGTGCCAGCAGCTTAGTGGTTAGCGTGGGGAGGGAGACCCAGTACTTC. The J gene is TRBJ2-5, the V gene TRBV7-9; D possibly corresponds to TRBD2 (6 bases). Trimming left V 1 base short and J 5 bases short, with 17 bases between. This CDR3 has 16 residues. Germline V lookup: CDR1 SEHNR, CDR2 FQNEAQ (reference sequence).

The chain carries TRBV3-1 (or the pseudogene TRBV3-2) and TRBJ1-6, with TRBD1 matching over 7 bases. This CDR3 spans 14 amino acids. The ends lost 3 bases at V and 9 bases at J; junction bases unmatched: 5. The germline gives CDR1 LGHDT, CDR2 YNNKEL (reference sequence). The CDR3 nucleotides are TGTGCCAGCAGCCAGGGACAGACCGTTTCACCCCTCCACTTT. Its protein is CASSQGQTVSPLHF.

The chain carries TRBV13 and TRBJ2-5; 7 bases agree with TRBD1. The CDR3 length is 14 residues. V trimming: 4 bases; J trimming: 5 bases; junction bases outside the gene matches: 7. The germline CDR1 and CDR2 sequences are PRHDT and FYEKMQ (reference sequence). CDR3 coding DNA: TGTGCCAGCAGCTCAACAGGGGTTAAGGAGACCCAGTACTTC. It translates to CASSSTGVKETQYF.

V usage is TRBV3-1 (or the pseudogene TRBV3-2) and J usage is TRBJ2-2; TRBD2 agrees at 11 bases. This CDR3 has 18 residues. With 1 base clipped from V and 0 bases from J, the junction kept 4 bases outside the gene matches. CDR1 is LGHDT and CDR2 is YNNKEL in the germline V gene (reference sequence). CDR3 loop: CASSQALSGGANTGELFF. The CDR3 DNA follows: TGTGCCAGCAGCCAAGCGCTTAGCGGGGGGGCGAACACCGGGGAGCTGTTTTTT.

This clone has only a few counts. This chain links TRBV5-8 with TRBJ2-1; 15 bases fit TRBD2. This CDR3 region has 17 residues. CDR1 SGHTS and CDR2 YDEGEE come from the germline V gene. V shed 4 bases and J 7 bases; nucleotides not matched to a gene: 9. CDR3 region: CASSPGLAGGVGNEQFF. The CDR3 nucleotides read TGTGCCAGCAGCCCAGGACTAGCGGGGGGGGTAGGAAATGAGCAGTTCTTC.

The chain is built from TRBV4-1 and TRBJ1-2, with a possible D match to TRBD1 (5 bases). CDR1 is MGHRA and CDR2 is YSYEKL in the germline V gene. V dropped 0 bases and J dropped 3 bases, with 14 bases sitting between them. The CDR3 totals 16 residues. The CDR3 protein is CASSQDGGTRHYGYTF. The CDR3 DNA reads as TGCGCCAGCAGCCAAGATGGGGGAACGCGACACTATGGCTACACCTTC.

The chain carries TRBV2 and TRBJ1-1, with TRBD1 as a possible D gene (6 bases). The V and J ends lost 6 bases and 6 bases respectively, with 14 bases between them. Looked up from germline, CDR1 is SNHLY and CDR2 is FYNNEI. The CDR3 extends over 13 amino acids. The CDR3 loop reads CASSFKKGAEAFF. In DNA, the CDR3 is TGTGCCAGCAGCTTTAAGAAGGGGGCTGAAGCTTTCTTT.

V gene TRBV6-2 or TRBV6-3 combines with J gene TRBJ1-5; D ambiguous. V was cut by 5 bases and J by 5 bases, with 16 bases left in between. The CDR3 contains 15 residues. CDR1 and CDR2 from the germline V gene are MNHEY and SVGEGT. The DNA of the CDR3 is TGTGCCAGCAGTCCCGCACTGATTTTGCATCAGCCCCAGCATTTT. Its protein product is CASSPALILHQPQHF.

V usage is TRBV27 and J usage is TRBJ1-6; D gene unclear. The CDR3 spans 15 residues. Trimming removed 4 bases from V and 10 bases from J, with 17 bases in between. Germline V gene sequence: CDR1 MNHEY, CDR2 SMNVEV (reference sequence). The CDR3, as DNA: TGTGCCAGCAGTTACAAGAGGGCTCCTCCCTCACCCCTCCACTTT. Translation: CASSYKRAPPSPLHF.

This chain uses TRBV2 with TRBJ1-5; unclear D gene. CDR1 and CDR2 (germline): SNHLY, FYNNEI. The V end was cut by 3 bases, the J end by 4 bases, with 19 bases between. The CDR3 is 17 residues long. This CDR3 reads CASSEEGKISSNQPQHF. The CDR3, as DNA: TGTGCCAGCAGTGAGGAAGGCAAGATCTCCTCTAATCAGCCCCAGCATTTT. The whole variable domain, filled in from reference TRBV2 and TRBJ1-5, reads EPEVTQTPSHQVTQMGQEVILRCVPISNHLYFYWYRQILGQKVEFLVSFYNNEISEKSEIFDDQFSVERPDGSNFTLKIRSTKLEDSAMYFCASSEEGKISSNQPQHFGDGTRLSIL.

V and J are TRBV19 and TRBJ1-5; the D is unclear. In germline, CDR1 is LNHDA, CDR2 SQIVND (reference sequence). The CDR3 length is 14 residues. Trimming pared 5 bases from V and 2 bases from J, leaving 10 bases between. CDR3 sequence: CASSPTGGNQPQHF. DNA of the CDR3: TGTGCCAGTAGTCCCACGGGAGGCAATCAGCCCCAGCATTTT.

The chain is built from TRBV27 and TRBJ1-1; D not certain. The CDR3 runs to 14 residues. Trimming left V 8 bases short and J 0 bases short, with 13 bases between. Germline V gene sequence: CDR1 MNHEY, CDR2 SMNVEV (reference sequence). DNA of the CDR3: TGTGCCAGCGCGTCTCGTTACCTGAACACTGAAGCTTTCTTT. Protein sequence: CASASRYLNTEAFF.

The genes are TRBV2 and TRBJ1-1, with D possibly TRBD1 on 5 matching bases. Looked up from germline, CDR1 is SNHLY and CDR2 is FYNNEI. The V end lost 0 bases, the J end lost 4 bases, and 9 bases lay between the germline ends. The CDR3 spans 14 residues. In nucleotides, the CDR3 is TGTGCCAGCAGTGAAGCCTTGGGGGGCACTGAAGCTTTCTTT. Its translation: CASSEALGGTEAFF.

This rearrangement joins TRBV5-5 to TRBJ1-5, with TRBD1 as a possible D gene (5 bases). The germline CDR1 and CDR2 sequences are SGHKS and YYEKEE (reference sequence). The CDR3 is 16 amino acids. V gave up 0 bases and J gave up 4 bases, with 14 bases separating them. CDR3 residues: CASSLGLQGPNQPQHF. DNA for the CDR3: TGTGCCAGCAGCTTGGGCTTGCAGGGTCCAAATCAGCCCCAGCATTTT.

The rearrangement links TRBV14 to TRBJ1-2; 7 bases agree with TRBD1. The length of the CDR3 is 16 residues. Germline trimming cut 4 bases from V and 2 bases from J; bases unmatched to any gene: 10. Germline CDR1 is SGHDN and CDR2 is FVKESK. For the CDR3, the DNA is TGTGCCAGCAGCCGTAAACAGGGGCTGGGAAACTATGGCTACACCTTC. Protein sequence: CASSRKQGLGNYGYTF. Full variable domain (rest looked up from reference TRBV14 and TRBJ1-2): EAGVTQFPSHSVIEKGQTVTLRCDPISGHDNLYWYRRVMGKEIKFLLHFVKESKQDESGMPNNRFLAERTGGTYSTLKVQPAELEDSGVYFCASSRKQGLGNYGYTFGSGTRLTVV.

The chain recombines TRBV4-1 with TRBJ2-3; the D gene is possibly TRBD1 (6 bases). The CDR3 runs to 15 residues. V was clipped by 0 bases and J by 5 bases, with 12 bases between them. Germline V gives CDR1 MGHRA, CDR2 YSYEKL. The CDR3 region has the DNA TGCGCCAGCAGCCAAGATCTGGGGGCGGGAGATACGCAGTATTTT. It yields the protein CASSQDLGAGDTQYF.

This chain links TRBV29-1 with TRBJ2-4; 8 bases are shared with TRBD1. Germline V CDR1 and CDR2: SQVTM, ANQGSEA. The ends lost 1 base at V and 4 bases at J; junction bases unmatched: 9. The CDR3 has 16 residues. CDR3 DNA: TGCAGCGTTGAAGCCTGGCCGGACAGGGAGAAAAACATTCAGTACTTC. Translated, it gives CSVEAWPDREKNIQYF.

This sequence joins TRBV18 and TRBJ2-5; tentatively, D is TRBD2 (5 bases). V was pared by 2 bases and J by 2 bases, with 12 bases between. The germline CDR1 and CDR2 sequences are KGHSH and LQKENI. There are 15 residues in the CDR3. The CDR3 loop reads CASSPIVGVQETQYF. In DNA, the CDR3 is TGTGCCAGCTCACCAATCGTCGGGGTACAAGAGACCCAGTACTTC.

The chain recombines TRBV19 with TRBJ1-5; 9 bases line up with TRBD1. The ends lost 7 bases at V and 6 bases at J; junction bases unmatched: 16. Germline CDR1 is LNHDA and CDR2 is SQIVND (reference sequence). The CDR3 runs 17 residues. The CDR3 DNA reads as TGTGCCAGTACTTATGAGGACTGGGGGACAGGGTTTCAGCCCCAGCATTTT. Its translation is CASTYEDWGTGFQPQHF.

The chain carries TRBV2 and TRBJ1-2, with D possibly matching TRBD1 (5 bases). Trimming removed 7 bases at V and 0 bases at J, with 21 bases between. The germline V gene encodes CDR1 SNHLY and CDR2 FYNNEI. The CDR3 is 17 residues long. CDR3 protein: CASTADAGRWANYGYTF. CDR3 bases: TGTGCCAGCACCGCGGATGCAGGGAGGTGGGCTAACTATGGCTACACCTTC. Using reference TRBV2 and TRBJ1-2 for the parts outside the CDR3, the full variable domain is EPEVTQTPSHQVTQMGQEVILRCVPISNHLYFYWYRQILGQKVEFLVSFYNNEISEKSEIFDDQFSVERPDGSNFTLKIRSTKLEDSAMYFCASTADAGRWANYGYTFGSGTRLTVV.